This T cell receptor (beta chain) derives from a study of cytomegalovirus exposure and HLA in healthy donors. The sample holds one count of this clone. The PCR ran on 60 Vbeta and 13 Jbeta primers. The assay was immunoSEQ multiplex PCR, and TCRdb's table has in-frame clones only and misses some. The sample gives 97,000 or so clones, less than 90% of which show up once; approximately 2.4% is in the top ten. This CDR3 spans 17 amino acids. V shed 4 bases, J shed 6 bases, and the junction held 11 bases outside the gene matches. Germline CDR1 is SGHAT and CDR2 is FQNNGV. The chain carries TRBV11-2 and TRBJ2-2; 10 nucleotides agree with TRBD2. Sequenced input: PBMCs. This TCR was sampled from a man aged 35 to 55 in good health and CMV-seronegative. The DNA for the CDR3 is TGTGCCAGCAGCTCGGGACTAGCGCAAATCATCCCCGGGGAGCTGTTTTTT. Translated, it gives CASSSGLAQIIPGELFF.